The T cell receptor (beta chain) under discussion was sequenced for a study of T cells after somatic rescue of genetic block. Only in-frame clones appear in the TCRdb table, and some are missing; sequencing was by immunoSEQ multiplex PCR. Found here are approximately 71,000 clones, around 93% of them singletons; the top ten hold about 2.7%. The V end lost 8 bases, the J end lost 6 bases, and 11 bases lay between the germline ends. The CDR3 is 11 residues long. Per germline, CDR1 MNHEY and CDR2 SVGAGI. The sample comprised peripheral blood mononuclear cells (PBMCs). This chain connects TRBV6-5 to TRBJ2-7; perhaps TRBD2 as D (5 bases). The TCR sequence derives from a man between 40 and 49 years old. In nucleotides, the CDR3 is TGTGCCAGCGGTATAGCGTCCGAGCAGTACTTC. Its protein product is CASGIASEQYF.